A selection of T cell receptor beta chains follows, all from one sample in a study of OX40 agonist ivuxolimab in advanced cancers. Using immunoSEQ multiplex PCR, the repertoire was profiled, and TCRdb retains in-frame clones only, with some absent. Counted here are roughly 67,000 clones, about 89% occurring once; the ten biggest clones make up 0.55% to 0.7%. This material consisted of CD4+ or CD8+ T cells sorted from blood, taken in a trial of the OX40 agonist ivuxolimab. The receptors were sampled from an adult with an advanced solid tumor such as melanoma, head and neck, liver or kidney cancer. The CDR3 runs from the conserved cysteine through the conserved F or W. The D gene is left open where the match is weak. Size is omitted from some rows. Given values are once, few, many or a class for expanded clones.

TRBJ2-2,TRBV7-9,-,-,15,CASSPGAGVTGELFF,TGTGCCAGCAGCCCCGGGGCAGGGGTCACCGGGGAGCTGTTTTTT
TRBJ1-3,TRBV7-6,TRBD1,-,16,CASSRSGWTGGNTIYF,TGTGCCAGCAGCCGCTCCGGATGGACAGGTGGAAACACCATATATTTT
TRBJ2-3,TRBV5-1,-,-,15,CASSLDHTRADTQYF,TGCGCCAGCAGCCTGGATCATACCCGCGCAGATACGCAGTATTTT
TRBJ1-2,TRBV28,-,-,13,CAIPVGGDYGYTF,TGTGCCATCCCCGTAGGGGGGGACTATGGCTACACCTTC
TRBJ2-3,TRBV4-1,-,-,19,CASSQVIPAGRFFTDTQYF,TGCGCCAGCAGCCAAGTTATCCCCGCGGGGCGGTTCTTCACAGATACGCAGTATTTT
TRBJ2-2,TRBV11-3,TRBD1,-,16,CASSPWTGGASGELFF,TGTGCCAGCAGCCCATGGACAGGGGGCGCATCCGGGGAGCTGTTTTTT
TRBJ1-2,TRBV28,TRBD1,few,18,CASTPTGGPGLGWYGYTF,TGTGCCAGCACACCCACAGGGGGCCCCGGCCTTGGTTGGTATGGCTACACCTTC
TRBJ2-7,TRBV18,-,-,13,CASSQNLEEEQYF,TGTGCCAGCTCGCAGAATTTGGAGGAGGAGCAGTACTTC
TRBJ2-5,TRBV15,TRBD1,-,16,CATSRNPNRGLETQYF,TGTGCCACCAGCCGTAACCCAAACAGGGGGCTGGAGACCCAGTACTTC
TRBJ1-3,TRBV28,-,-,15,CASSPDRISGNTIYF,TGTGCCAGCAGCCCCGACAGAATTTCTGGAAACACCATATATTTT
TRBJ2-7,TRBV9,-,-,14,CASSPEGRPNEQYF,TGTGCCAGCAGCCCAGAAGGTAGGCCCAACGAGCAGTACTTC
TRBJ1-2,TRBV4-1,-,-,15,CAGSQGGGTNYGYTF,TGCGCCGGCAGCCAAGGTGGAGGAACTAACTATGGCTACACCTTC
TRBJ1-5,TRBV19,-,-,16,CASSIGAAPFNQPQHF,TGTGCCAGTAGTATCGGGGCAGCCCCTTTCAATCAGCCCCAGCATTTT
TRBJ2-1,TRBV7-9,-,few,14,CASSLAQTLDEQFF,TGTGCCAGCAGCTTAGCGCAGACTCTGGATGAGCAGTTCTTC
TRBJ2-3,TRBV7-7,-,-,14,CASSIGPGADTQYF,TGTGCCAGCAGCATTGGCCCGGGGGCAGATACGCAGTATTTT
TRBJ2-3,TRBV10-3,-,once,16,CAISDAGRGGADTQYF,TGTGCCATCAGTGATGCGGGAAGAGGGGGCGCAGATACGCAGTATTTT
TRBJ1-5,TRBV6-1,-,-,15,CASSVARVSNQPQHF,TGTGCCAGCAGTGTGGCCAGGGTCAGCAATCAGCCCCAGCATTTT
TRBJ2-3,TRBV25-1,-,-,14,CASSDGRSTDTQYF,TGTGCCAGCAGTGATGGCCGAAGCACAGATACGCAGTATTTT
TRBJ1-3,TRBV27,-,-,17,CASSPTGLRGAGNTIYF,TGTGCCAGCAGTCCTACCGGCCTGAGGGGGGCGGGAAACACCATATATTTT
TRBJ2-2,TRBV11-3,-,-,16,CASSYAGTGDTGELFF,TGTGCCAGCAGCTACGCCGGGACGGGAGACACCGGGGAGCTGTTTTTT
TRBJ2-2,TRBV9,TRBD2,-,19,CASSTLTSGGLRNTGELFF,TGTGCCAGCAGCACCCTGACTAGCGGGGGGCTCCGAAACACCGGGGAGCTGTTTTTT
TRBJ2-7,TRBV2,TRBD2,-,17,CASRPLAGGSNSYEQYF,TGTGCCAGCAGACCTCTAGCGGGGGGCTCCAATTCCTACGAGCAGTACTTC
TRBJ2-7,TRBV28,-,few,14,CASHTGTQTYEQYF,TGTGCCAGTCACACCGGGACACAAACCTACGAGCAGTACTTC
TRBJ1-5,TRBV6-1,-,-,14,CASIGTISNQPQHF,TGTGCCAGCATAGGGACAATTAGCAATCAGCCCCAGCATTTT
TRBJ1-1,TRBV18,-,-,15,CASSPPGGSNTEAFF,TGTGCCAGCTCACCACCGGGCGGGTCAAACACTGAAGCTTTCTTT
TRBJ2-7,TRBV18,-,few,12,CASSEQGAEQYF,TGTGCCAGCTCAGAACAGGGAGCCGAGCAGTACTTC
TRBJ2-5,TRBV30,TRBD2,-,14,CAWRGGGQGETQYF,TGTGCCTGGAGAGGCGGGGGGCAGGGAGAGACCCAGTACTTC
TRBJ1-6,TRBV6-7,-,-,17,CASSLLPPSSYNSPLHF,TGTGCCAGCAGCTTACTCCCCCCAAGCTCCTATAATTCACCCCTCCACTTT
TRBJ2-5,TRBV7-8,-,-,15,CASSLVAGNQETQYF,TGTGCCAGCAGCTTAGTTGCAGGGAACCAAGAGACCCAGTACTTC
TRBJ1-3,TRBV6-6,-,-,14,CASSPRTVGNTIYF,TGTGCCAGCAGCCCTAGGACTGTCGGTAACACCATATATTTT
TRBJ1-4,TRBV6-5,-,-,14,CASGGLGRGEKLFF,TGTGCCAGCGGGGGCTTGGGTAGGGGAGAAAAACTGTTTTTT
TRBJ1-1,TRBV6-1,-,-,14,CASNFMGVRTEAFF,TGTGCCAGCAATTTTATGGGTGTTCGGACTGAAGCTTTCTTT
TRBJ1-2,TRBV9,TRBD1,-,15,CASSVLDRVLFGYTF,TGTGCCAGCAGCGTATTGGACAGGGTCCTTTTTGGCTACACCTTC
TRBJ1-1,TRBV5-1,TRBD1,-,13,CASSRTGDTEAFF,TGCGCCAGCAGCCGGACAGGGGACACTGAAGCTTTCTTT
TRBJ2-3,TRBV6-1,-,-,17,CASSEEGLVRRTDTQYF,TGTGCCAGCAGTGAAGAAGGGTTGGTCAGACGCACAGATACGCAGTATTTT
TRBJ1-6,TRBV19,-,-,14,CASSPPGDNSPLHF,TGTGCCAGTAGTCCCCCAGGGGACAATTCACCCCTCCACTTT
TRBJ2-7,TRBV19,-,-,11,CASTYDGEQYF,TGTGCCAGTACCTACGATGGTGAGCAGTACTTC